The entry below describes one T cell receptor beta chain. The antigen remains undetermined. This same CDR3 is encoded by further DNA sequences in the sample. The source of the sample is a study of Ad26.COV2.S vaccination and SARS-CoV-2 variants. Study as a whole: Dosing was one shot or two shots 56 days apart.

The CDR3 totals 14 residues. V gave up 4 bases and J gave up 1 base, with 11 bases separating them. In germline, CDR1 is SGHRS, CDR2 YFSETQ. Treatment of the sample: roughly 18 received Ad26.COV2.S at low or high dose, single or two shots; about 5 received placebo; per-sample allocation not given. It was on day 63 after the first vaccine or placebo injection that samples were taken. Data came from immunoSEQ multiplex PCR; TCRdb stores just in-frame clones and leaves some out. This sample has 430,000 or so clones, with approximately 92% found just once. The study's findings and limits: Once vaccination had occurred, spike-specific CD8+ and CD4+ T cell responses reportedly showed substantial breadth.

The chain joins TRBV5-1 to TRBJ1-1; no clear D. The sequence was collected from a person between 18 and 59 years old who received the Ad26.COV2.S COVID-19 vaccine or a placebo. Sequencing used peripheral blood, obtained in a trial of Ad26.COV2.S vaccine versus placebo. The DNA for the CDR3 is TGCGCCAGCAGCCCCGACCGACAGAACACTGAAGCTTTCTTT. It encodes CASSPDRQNTEAFF.